The clone carrying this T cell receptor beta chain appeared many times. The presence of a unique molecular identifier marked each TCR cDNA molecule. TCRdb re-analysed the 5' RACE reads in MiXCR, keeping a single row per CDR3 protein. The top ten clones hold about 36% of a sample with tens of thousands of distinct CDR3 sequences, 3% to 3.5% of them seen once. This entry is derived from a study of spatial heterogeneity in lung cancer. The wider study: Detected beta-chain sequences consistently exceeded alpha-chain sequences.

Specified time point: sample taken at primary tumor resection. The input material, whole RNA from tumor, nontumor lung or frozen PBMC, was sequenced unsorted. The CDR3 consists of 12 residues. Deletions cut 6 bases from V and 1 base from J, with 4 bases between. This specimen was normal lung tissue next to the tumor, taken at surgery. The chain couples TRBV12-3 or TRBV12-4 to TRBJ1-5; no reliable D call. The sequence was collected from a male donor with early-stage non-small cell lung cancer. CDR3 loop: CASSGSNQPQHF. In DNA form, the CDR3 reads TGTGCCAGCAGCGGAAGCAATCAGCCCCAGCATTTT.